One sample yielded the 19 T cell receptor beta chains listed below, sequenced in a study of blood T cell repertoires in COVID-19. Some clones are missing from TCRdb's copy, which holds only in-frame ones; the method was immunoSEQ multiplex PCR. Among approximately 300,000 clones listed, 80% to 95% were seen once. The sequenced sample consisted of peripheral blood. These receptor sequences come from a woman in her thirties with COVID-19, enrolled during active disease.

This rearrangement joins TRBV27 to TRBJ1-2; 9 bases are a match to TRBD1. The trim removed 2 bases at V and 8 bases at J, leaving 9 bases unmatched. The CDR3 totals 15 residues. Looked up from germline, CDR1 is MNHEY and CDR2 is SMNVEV (reference sequence). CDR3 coding DNA: TGTGCCAGCAGTTTACTCTGGACAGGGGTTGGCGGCTACACCTTC. Translated, it gives CASSLLWTGVGGYTF.

For the CDR3, the DNA is TGCAGTGCTAGTAGCAGCGGAGCCAACAATGAGCAGTTCTTC. Amino acid sequence: CSASSSGANNEQFF. This rearrangement joins TRBV20-1 to TRBJ2-1; possible D gene TRBD2, 5 bases. Germline V gene sequence: CDR1 DFQATT, CDR2 SNEGSKA (reference sequence). The CDR3 runs to 14 residues. The V and J ends lost 3 bases and 5 bases respectively, with 14 bases between them.

The chain is built from TRBV27 and TRBJ1-1; 11 bases are a match to TRBD1. Germline V CDR1 and CDR2: MNHEY, SMNVEV (reference sequence). There are 15 residues in the CDR3. V was pared by 2 bases and J by 4 bases, with 3 bases of the junction left unmatched. This chain's CDR3 is CASSLKGQGVTEAFF. The DNA of the CDR3 is TGTGCCAGCAGTTTAAAGGGACAGGGGGTCACTGAAGCTTTCTTT.

This chain connects TRBV6-2 or TRBV6-3 to TRBJ2-1; tentative D call: TRBD2 (6 bases). V dropped 0 bases and J dropped 3 bases, with 18 bases sitting between them. CDR1 MNHEY and CDR2 SVGEGT come from the germline V gene. The CDR3 is 18 amino acids. DNA of the CDR3: TGTGCCAGCAGTTACTCGCAGGGCCTTCGCGGGAACTACAATGAGCAGTTCTTC. Translated, it gives CASSYSQGLRGNYNEQFF.

The rearrangement links TRBV6-2 or TRBV6-3 to TRBJ2-1, with D hard to call. V gave up 4 bases and J gave up 7 bases, with 8 bases separating them. The germline V gene has CDR1 MNHEY and CDR2 SVGEGT. The CDR3 consists of 12 residues. The CDR3 nucleotides read TGTGCCAGCAGTTTGCGATATAATGAGCAGTTCTTC. Amino acids: CASSLRYNEQFF.

CDR3 protein: CATMSAFGQFF. As DNA, the CDR3 is TGTGCCACCATGTCCGCGTTCGGGCAGTTCTTC. J is TRBJ2-1 and V is TRBV24-1; D is unclear. CDR1 is KGHDR, CDR2 SFDVKD, per germline. CDR3 length: 11 residues. The V and J ends lost 8 bases and 12 bases respectively, with 13 bases between them.

The V gene is TRBV2, the J gene TRBJ1-2; no reliable D call. This CDR3 has 15 residues. Trimming cost V 3 bases and J 3 bases, with 14 bases left between them. The germline V gene encodes CDR1 SNHLY and CDR2 FYNNEI. The CDR3 DNA reads TGTGCCAGCAGTGAGGAGTCAGCCCGATACTATGGCTACACCTTC. Translated, it gives CASSEESARYYGYTF.

This rearrangement joins TRBV28 to TRBJ2-2; weak D call: TRBD2 (6 bases). The CDR3 length is 16 residues. Per germline, CDR1 MDHEN and CDR2 SYDVKM. Between the trimmed V and J ends, which lost 6 bases and 6 bases, there was a span of 20 bases. DNA for the CDR3: TGTGCCAGCAGCTCGGTCGGGGGTAGGATTGCCGGGGAGCTGTTTTTT. It is translated as CASSSVGGRIAGELFF.

The J gene is TRBJ2-7, the V gene TRBV7-2, with 8 nucleotides matching TRBD2. The CDR3 runs 14 residues. V gave up 1 base and J gave up 3 bases; unmatched junction bases: 2. CDR1 and CDR2 (germline): SGHTA, FQGNSA. In DNA form, the CDR3 reads TGTGCCAGCAGCTTAGTCGGGACTAGCTACGAGCAGTACTTC. The encoded protein is CASSLVGTSYEQYF.

The rearrangement links TRBV2 to TRBJ2-1, with 8 bases aligning to TRBD2. Germline V lookup: CDR1 SNHLY, CDR2 FYNNEI. The CDR3 runs to 15 residues. The V segment lost 5 bases and the J segment 0 bases; nucleotides outside the gene matches: 3. For the CDR3, the DNA is TGTGCCAGCAGTCCCGGGACTAGCTCCTACAATGAGCAGTTCTTC. Translated: CASSPGTSSYNEQFF. Together with reference TRBV2 and TRBJ2-1, the CDR3 gives the full variable domain: EPEVTQTPSHQVTQMGQEVILRCVPISNHLYFYWYRQILGQKVEFLVSFYNNEISEKSEIFDDQFSVERPDGSNFTLKIRSTKLEDSAMYFCASSPGTSSYNEQFFGPGTRLTVL.

This chain uses TRBV19 with TRBJ1-6; possible D gene TRBD1, 6 bases. Trimming cost V 6 bases and J 5 bases, with 14 bases left between them. Germline V gives CDR1 LNHDA, CDR2 SQIVND (reference sequence). The CDR3 is 15 amino acids. This CDR3 reads CASSTTGQNNSPLHF. CDR3 coding DNA: TGTGCCAGTAGCACCACGGGACAAAATAATTCACCCCTCCACTTT. Complete variable domain (other parts from reference TRBV19 and TRBJ1-6): DGGITQSPKYLFRKEGQNVTLSCEQNLNHDAMYWYRQDPGQGLRLIYYSQIVNDFQKGDIAEGYSVSREKKESFPLTVTSAQKNPTAFYLCASSTTGQNNSPLHFGNGTRLTVT.

This chain joins TRBV28 and TRBJ2-7, with D possibly matching TRBD1 (6 bases). Germline V gene lookup returns CDR1 MDHEN and CDR2 SYDVKM. V was pared by 7 bases and J by 3 bases, with 19 bases between. The CDR3 has 15 amino acids. CDR3 region: CASTDSGTNIYEQYF. For the CDR3, the DNA is TGTGCCAGCACCGATTCCGGGACAAATATCTACGAGCAGTACTTC.

The chain carries TRBV27 and TRBJ1-2; D might be TRBD1 (5 bases). Germline-derived CDR1 and CDR2 are MNHEY and SMNVEV (reference sequence). The V end was cut by 5 bases, the J end by 4 bases, with 11 bases between. The CDR3 consists of 13 residues. The chain's CDR3 is CASSQGLSYGYTF. The CDR3 nucleotides read TGTGCCAGCAGTCAGGGACTTAGCTATGGCTACACCTTC.

J is TRBJ2-3 and V is TRBV6-2 or TRBV6-3; 7 bases fit TRBD2. Germline V lookup: CDR1 MNHEY, CDR2 SVGEGT. Trimming removed 2 bases from V and 2 bases from J; junction bases left unmatched: 7. The CDR3 is 16 amino acids. CDR3 nucleotide sequence: TGTGCCAGCAGTTACATGGCTAGCGGAGACACAGATACGCAGTATTTT. Amino acids: CASSYMASGDTDTQYF.

The chain has TRBV28 and TRBJ2-1; D is undetermined. Trimming shortened V by 5 bases and J by 10 bases, and 18 bases separated the two germline ends. Germline V gene sequence: CDR1 MDHEN, CDR2 SYDVKM. This CDR3 is built from 14 residues. CDR3 residues: CASSHAFLNGEQFF. CDR3 nucleotide sequence: TGTGCCAGCAGTCACGCTTTTTTGAACGGGGAGCAGTTCTTC. Combining the CDR3 with reference TRBV28 and TRBJ2-1 gives the whole variable domain DVKVTQSSRYLVKRTGEKVFLECVQDMDHENMFWYRQDPGLGLRLIYFSYDVKMKEKGDIPEGYSVSREKKERFSLILESASTNQTSMYLCASSHAFLNGEQFFGPGTRLTVL.

The V gene is TRBV19, the J gene TRBJ2-4; possible D gene TRBD1, 5 bases. Germline V gives CDR1 LNHDA, CDR2 SQIVND (reference sequence). The V end lost 3 bases, the J end lost 7 bases, and 10 bases lay between the germline ends. CDR3 length: 13 amino acids. CDR3: CASSIEGVNIQYF. For the CDR3, the DNA is TGTGCCAGTAGTATTGAAGGGGTGAACATTCAGTACTTC.

As DNA, the CDR3 is TGTGCCCTTAGGTCCCGGGACAGGGACCCGAACACTGAAGCTTTCTTT. It encodes CALRSRDRDPNTEAFF. The genes are TRBV2 and TRBJ1-1; 9 nucleotides line up with TRBD1. The trim removed 11 bases at V and 1 base at J, leaving 14 bases unmatched. CDR3 length equals 16 residues. Germline CDR1 reads SNHLY; CDR2 reads FYNNEI.

The chain links TRBV7-3 to TRBJ2-7, with 7 bases matching TRBD2. Germline loops: CDR1 SGHTA, CDR2 FQGTGA. This CDR3 has 13 amino acids. V gave up 3 bases and J gave up 5 bases; unmatched junction bases: 4. This chain's CDR3 is CASSFLADDEQYF. The CDR3 nucleotides are TGTGCCAGCAGCTTTCTAGCGGACGACGAGCAGTACTTC. The full variable domain, with the rest looked up from reference TRBV7-3 and TRBJ2-7, is GAGVSQTPSNKVTEKGKYVELRCDPISGHTALYWYRQSLGQGPEFLIYFQGTGAADDSGLPNDRFFAVRPEGSVSTLKIQRTERGDSAVYLCASSFLADDEQYFGPGTRLTVT.

CDR3: CASSPPSGGLSTGELFF. The DNA for the CDR3 is TGTGCCAGCTCACCACCATCAGGAGGGTTGAGCACCGGGGAGCTGTTTTTT. This sequence joins TRBV18 and TRBJ2-2; tentatively, D is TRBD2 (6 bases). The V gene lost 0 bases and the J gene lost 4 bases, with 15 bases spanning the gap. There are 17 residues in the CDR3. Germline lookup yields CDR1 KGHSH and CDR2 LQKENI.